Below, 27 T cell receptor beta chains from the same sample are listed, as sequenced in a study of cytomegalovirus exposure and HLA in healthy donors. Researchers ran the PCR with 60 Vbeta and 13 Jbeta primers. TCRdb keeps only in-frame clones here, not all; method: immunoSEQ multiplex PCR. The sample lists 160,000 or so clones; roughly 76% were seen once. Sequencing input: PBMCs. The receptors shown here come from a woman in her 50s in good health and CMV-seronegative.

This chain links TRBV9 with TRBJ1-3, with D perhaps matching TRBD1 (6 bases). The germline V gene encodes CDR1 SGDLS and CDR2 YYNGEE. Trimming shortened V by 0 bases and J by 0 bases, and 7 bases separated the two germline ends. This CDR3 region has 15 residues. This chain's CDR3 is CASSVGGLSGNTIYF. DNA of the CDR3: TGTGCCAGCAGCGTAGGGGGGCTCTCTGGAAACACCATATATTTT.

This chain links TRBV2 with TRBJ1-4; D uncertain. This CDR3 has 15 residues. V was trimmed by 4 bases and J by 8 bases, leaving 17 bases between them. Germline V lookup: CDR1 SNHLY, CDR2 FYNNEI. Written as DNA, the CDR3 is TGTGCCAGCAGTGTCGGGAACCAGGTGGGGGAAAAACTGTTTTTT. It translates to CASSVGNQVGEKLFF. Supplemented by reference TRBV2 and TRBJ1-4, the full variable domain reads EPEVTQTPSHQVTQMGQEVILRCVPISNHLYFYWYRQILGQKVEFLVSFYNNEISEKSEIFDDQFSVERPDGSNFTLKIRSTKLEDSAMYFCASSVGNQVGEKLFFGSGTQLSVL.

The rearrangement uses TRBV25-1 and TRBJ2-1, with a possible D match to TRBD1 (6 bases). The CDR3 has 13 amino acids. Trimming took 5 bases from V and 10 from J, leaving 15 bases between them. The germline V gene has CDR1 MGHDK and CDR2 SYGVNS. The chain's CDR3 is CASSKTGWGEQFF. DNA of the CDR3: TGTGCCAGCAGTAAAACAGGGTGGGGGGAGCAGTTCTTC.

The J gene is TRBJ2-7, the V gene TRBV15; D is perhaps TRBD1 (5 bases). The CDR3 is 14 amino acids. Looked up from germline, CDR1 is LNHNV and CDR2 is YYDKDF (reference sequence). V was shortened by 0 bases and J by 7 bases, with 13 bases between the two germline ends. CDR3 nucleotide sequence: TGTGCCACCAGCAGAGAAGGCAGGGTAGGGGAGCAGTACTTC. Its translation: CATSREGRVGEQYF.

The chain has TRBV7-6 and TRBJ1-5; D not resolved. The CDR3 runs 14 residues. Germline assignment: CDR1 SGHVS and CDR2 FNYEAQ. Trimming left V 3 bases short and J 2 bases short, with 8 bases between. The CDR3 is CASSFGQGNQPQHF. Written as DNA, the CDR3 is TGTGCCAGCAGCTTCGGCCAGGGCAATCAGCCCCAGCATTTT.

The genes are TRBV11-2 and TRBJ2-1, with D possibly TRBD2 on 7 matching bases. Germline CDR1 SGHAT, CDR2 FQNNGV. This CDR3 is 15 amino acids long. The ends were cut back, 1 base at V and 4 bases at J, with 11 bases in the middle. This CDR3 reads CASSLGRGPYNEQFF. CDR3 DNA: TGTGCCAGCAGCTTAGGGCGGGGGCCATACAATGAGCAGTTCTTC.

The chain employs TRBV25-1 and TRBJ2-1; TRBD2 aligns across 7 bases. After removal of 8 bases from V and 2 bases from J, the junction contained 9 bases not matched to a gene. CDR3 length: 15 amino acids. Germline V gene sequence: CDR1 MGHDK, CDR2 SYGVNS. CDR3 sequence reads: CASADGAGAYNEQFF. For the CDR3, the DNA is TGTGCCAGCGCCGATGGGGCGGGGGCCTACAATGAGCAGTTCTTC.

The CDR3 here is CASSSGGGGNEQFF. Here the CDR3 DNA reads TGTGCCAGCAGCTCGGGGGGGGGCGGGAATGAGCAGTTCTTC. This chain joins TRBV7-9 and TRBJ2-1; TRBD2 matches at 8 bases. Germline loops: CDR1 SEHNR, CDR2 FQNEAQ (reference sequence). With V trimmed by 4 bases and J by 7 bases, 6 bases remained unmatched. The CDR3 length is 14 residues.

The CDR3 region has the DNA TGTGCCAGCAGCTTGAATTCAGGGAAGGGCTATGGCTACACCTTC. It is translated as CASSLNSGKGYGYTF. The chain is built from TRBV5-4 and TRBJ1-2, with D possibly matching TRBD1 (5 bases). This CDR3 has 15 residues. The germline gives CDR1 SGHNT, CDR2 YYREEE (reference sequence). Between the trimmed V and J ends, which lost 1 base and 4 bases, there was a span of 14 bases. The entire variable domain, with the rest obtained from reference TRBV5-4 and TRBJ1-2, is as follows: ETGVTQSPTHLIKTRGQQVTLRCSSQSGHNTVSWYQQALGQGPQFIFQYYREEENGRGNFPPRFSGLQFPNYSSELNVNALELDDSALYLCASSLNSGKGYGYTFGSGTRLTVV.

The rearrangement joins TRBV13 to TRBJ1-2; 11 nucleotides agree with TRBD1. This CDR3 is built from 16 residues. The V and J ends lost 5 bases and 4 bases, in that order; junction bases with no gene match: 9. CDR1 is PRHDT, CDR2 FYEKMQ, per germline (reference sequence). As DNA, the CDR3 is TGTGCCAGCAGCCTTGGACAGGGGGCGGATCCCTATGGCTACACCTTC. Its translation is CASSLGQGADPYGYTF.

The chain links TRBV28 to TRBJ2-1; D is undetermined. The V and J ends lost 3 bases and 4 bases respectively, with 10 bases between them. Germline V gene data show CDR1 as MDHEN and CDR2 as SYDVKM. The CDR3 extends over 14 amino acids. The CDR3 sequence is CASSFGRRYNEQFF. CDR3 coding DNA: TGTGCCAGCAGTTTTGGCCGAAGATACAATGAGCAGTTCTTC.

This clone was detected a few times. The chain links TRBV14 to TRBJ2-3; 7 bases fit TRBD1. This CDR3 contains 14 residues. Per germline, CDR1 SGHDN and CDR2 FVKESK. Losses at the gene ends were 8 bases for V and 0 bases for J; bases not matched to a gene: 5. CDR3 coding DNA: TGTGCCAGCCGGGGACAGTGGAGCACAGATACGCAGTATTTT. Translating it yields CASRGQWSTDTQYF. Combining the CDR3 with reference TRBV14 and TRBJ2-3 gives the whole variable domain EAGVTQFPSHSVIEKGQTVTLRCDPISGHDNLYWYRRVMGKEIKFLLHFVKESKQDESGMPNNRFLAERTGGTYSTLKVQPAELEDSGVYFCASRGQWSTDTQYFGPGTRLTVL.

The chain couples TRBV4-2 to TRBJ2-6, with 7 bases lining up with TRBD1. J lost 4 bases, V lost 0 bases, and 12 bases had no gene match. Germline V gene data show CDR1 as LGHNA and CDR2 as YNFKEQ. The CDR3 loop spans 19 amino acids. CDR3 nucleotides: TGTGCCAGCAGCCAAGACAGGGGGTTGGTGTCTTCAGGGGCCAACGTCCTGACTTTC. It codes for CASSQDRGLVSSGANVLTF.

The V gene is TRBV9, the J gene TRBJ2-3, with D tentatively TRBD2 (5 bases). The CDR3 loop spans 13 amino acids. Germline V lookup: CDR1 SGDLS, CDR2 YYNGEE. V was pared by 7 bases and J by 2 bases, with 11 bases between. The CDR3 reads CASGRRDTDTQYF. CDR3 nucleotides: TGTGCCAGCGGCCGCCGGGACACAGATACGCAGTATTTT. Looking up the rest from reference TRBV9 and TRBJ2-3 gives the full variable domain: DSGVTQTPKHLITATGQRVTLRCSPRSGDLSVYWYQQSLDQGLQFLIQYYNGEERAKGNILERFSAQQFPDLHSELNLSSLELGDSALYFCASGRRDTDTQYFGPGTRLTVL.

This clone was recorded a few times. The chain recombines TRBV19 with TRBJ2-1; D not certain. CDR1 is LNHDA and CDR2 is SQIVND in the germline V gene (reference sequence). V shed 4 bases and J shed 6 bases, with 19 bases lying between them. The CDR3 is made up of 16 amino acids. CDR3 bases: TGTGCCAGTAGTAGCTTTCGGAGCGTTGAATTCAATGAGCAGTTCTTC. It translates to CASSSFRSVEFNEQFF.

A few counts support this clone. The chain uses TRBV9 and TRBJ1-4, with TRBD1 matching over 9 bases. The CDR3 loop spans 14 amino acids. Germline trimming cut 3 bases from V and 5 bases from J; bases unmatched to any gene: 2. Germline values: CDR1 SGDLS, CDR2 YYNGEE. The CDR3 loop is CASSAGTGNEKLFF. CDR3 in DNA: TGTGCCAGCAGCGCCGGGACAGGGAATGAAAAACTGTTTTTT.

This chain links TRBV27 with TRBJ2-2; TRBD2 agrees at 9 bases. Per the germline V gene, CDR1 is MNHEY and CDR2 is SMNVEV (reference sequence). Trimming took 5 bases from V and 7 from J; bases not matched to a gene: 8. This CDR3 comprises 15 residues. The CDR3 sequence is CASSILAGAGGELFF. CDR3 DNA: TGTGCCAGCAGTATCTTAGCGGGAGCCGGCGGGGAGCTGTTTTTT.

The rearrangement joins TRBV28 to TRBJ1-1; no firm D call. V was shortened by 5 bases and J by 4 bases, with 11 bases between the two germline ends. The CDR3 runs 13 residues. CDR1 and CDR2 from the germline V gene are MDHEN and SYDVKM. The CDR3 DNA follows: TGTGCCAGCAGTACCCCAGGCCGCACTGAAGCTTTCTTT. Protein sequence: CASSTPGRTEAFF. Drawing the rest from reference TRBV28 and TRBJ1-1, the complete variable domain is DVKVTQSSRYLVKRTGEKVFLECVQDMDHENMFWYRQDPGLGLRLIYFSYDVKMKEKGDIPEGYSVSREKKERFSLILESASTNQTSMYLCASSTPGRTEAFFGQGTRLTVV.

The J gene is TRBJ1-6, the V gene TRBV15; TRBD1 is a possible D gene (5 bases). CDR3 size: 18 residues. Trimming shortened V by 0 bases and J by 0 bases, and 12 bases separated the two germline ends. Germline V CDR1 and CDR2: LNHNV, YYDKDF (reference sequence). The CDR3 DNA is TGTGCCACCAGCAGAGAGCGGCCAGGGCGCTCCTATAATTCACCCCTCCACTTT. Its protein product is CATSRERPGRSYNSPLHF.

This rearrangement joins TRBV6-1 to TRBJ2-1, with TRBD2 identical over 8 bases. With 8 bases clipped from V and 8 bases from J, the junction kept 11 bases outside the gene matches. Germline CDR1 is MNHNS and CDR2 is SASEGT. The CDR3 totals 14 residues. The CDR3 bases are TGTGCCAGCCACCGGCGGGGGGCGCGGGATGAGCAGTTCTTC. It codes for CASHRRGARDEQFF.

The rearrangement links TRBV5-6 to TRBJ1-3, with D perhaps matching TRBD1 (5 bases). Germline V gene lookup returns CDR1 SGHDT and CDR2 YYEEEE. The CDR3 extends over 14 amino acids. Trimming took 7 bases from V and 0 from J, leaving 11 bases between them. DNA for the CDR3: TGTGCCAGCCAAGACAGCCGCTCTGGAAACACCATATATTTT. This encodes CASQDSRSGNTIYF. Full variable domain (rest looked up from reference TRBV5-6 and TRBJ1-3): DAGVTQSPTHLIKTRGQQVTLRCSPKSGHDTVSWYQQALGQGPQFIFQYYEEEERQRGNFPDRFSGHQFPNYSSELNVNALLLGDSALYLCASQDSRSGNTIYFGEGSWLTVV.

This chain uses TRBV15 with TRBJ1-3; possibly TRBD1 for D (6 bases). Trimming pared 2 bases from V and 1 base from J, leaving 6 bases between. CDR3 size: 14 residues. The V gene's germline CDR1 is LNHNV and CDR2 YYDKDF (reference sequence). DNA for the CDR3: TGTGCCACCAGCAGACAGGGGTCTGGAAACACCATATATTTT. It translates to CATSRQGSGNTIYF. Full variable domain (rest looked up from reference TRBV15 and TRBJ1-3): DAMVIQNPRYQVTQFGKPVTLSCSQTLNHNVMYWYQQKSSQAPKLLFHYYDKDFNNEADTPDNFQSRRPNTSFCFLDIRSPGLGDTAMYLCATSRQGSGNTIYFGEGSWLTVV.

The chain combines TRBV5-8 with TRBJ1-5, with D possibly TRBD1 on 5 matching bases. CDR1 is SGHTS and CDR2 is YDEGEE in the germline V gene. The V gene lost 0 bases and the J gene lost 1 base, with 14 bases spanning the gap. This CDR3 is 17 amino acids long. In nucleotides, the CDR3 is TGTGCCAGCAGCTTGGGATTTGGGGGGGTGAGCAATCAGCCCCAGCATTTT. Residues: CASSLGFGGVSNQPQHF. Combining the CDR3 with reference TRBV5-8 and TRBJ1-5 gives the whole variable domain EAGVTQSPTHLIKTRGQQATLRCSPISGHTSVYWYQQALGLGLQFLLWYDEGEERNRGNFPPRFSGRQFPNYSSELNVNALELEDSALYLCASSLGFGGVSNQPQHFGDGTRLSIL.

The CDR3: CASSQTRGGLSYGYTF. CDR3 DNA sequence: TGTGCCAGCAGCCAAACCCGGGGTGGCTTATCCTATGGCTACACCTTC. The genes are TRBV14 and TRBJ1-2; D remains ambiguous. CDR3 length: 16 amino acids. V gave up 2 bases and J gave up 4 bases, with 17 bases separating them. Germline CDR1 reads SGHDN; CDR2 reads FVKESK.

The V call is TRBV19, the J call TRBJ1-5; possibly TRBD1 for D (5 bases). There are 16 residues in the CDR3. CDR1 is LNHDA, CDR2 SQIVND, per germline (reference sequence). Trimming removed 3 bases at V and 3 bases at J, with 15 bases between. CDR3 sequence: CASSIPYPGFNQPQHF. CDR3 coding DNA: TGTGCCAGTAGTATCCCTTACCCAGGGTTCAATCAGCCCCAGCATTTT.

This clone is a singleton in its sample. V usage is TRBV10-3 and J usage is TRBJ1-2; 9 bases map to TRBD1. The CDR3 spans 15 residues. The germline V gene has CDR1 ENHRY and CDR2 SYGVKD. V gave up 0 bases and J gave up 2 bases; unmatched junction bases: 1. CDR3 loop: CAISESTGGNYGYTF. CDR3 DNA: TGTGCCATCAGTGAGTCGACAGGGGGAAACTATGGCTACACCTTC.

The chain joins TRBV9 to TRBJ1-2; no clear D gene. V gave up 3 bases and J gave up 3 bases, with 12 bases separating them. Per the germline V gene, CDR1 is SGDLS and CDR2 is YYNGEE. The CDR3 has 14 amino acids. The chain's CDR3 is CASSADTADYGYTF. DNA for the CDR3: TGTGCCAGCAGCGCCGATACAGCGGACTATGGCTACACCTTC.